This T cell receptor beta chain originates from a study of cytomegalovirus exposure and HLA in healthy donors. Per germline, CDR1 SGHRS and CDR2 YFSETQ. V lost 4 bases to trimming and J lost 7 bases; unmatched junction nucleotides: 12. The CDR3 is made up of 16 amino acids. Concerning this clone itself: Antigen unknown.

Produced via immunoSEQ multiplex PCR; TCRdb's table is partial and in-frame only. This sample has 150,000 or so clones, with roughly nine tenths found just once. Notes on the study in general: According to the study, approximately 150 TCR beta chains were cytomegalovirus-associated. According to a subsequent analysis, TCR clusters from the first cohort were inclined to appear together in the roughly 120 validation repertoires.

The receptor was isolated from a woman under 30 in good health and CMV-seropositive. The chain recombines TRBV5-1 with TRBJ2-1; 9 bases are a match to TRBD2. Sequenced sample: PBMCs. DNA of the CDR3: TGCGCCAGCAGCCCCCTCCCTGGGCTAGCGGGAAATGAGCAGTTCTTC. This encodes CASSPLPGLAGNEQFF.